Each of the 5 T cell receptor beta chains below was sequenced from the same sample in a study of blood T cell repertoires in COVID-19. Repertoires were generated with immunoSEQ multiplex PCR, while TCRdb's copy carries only in-frame clones and drops some. The sample has 400,000 to 500,000 clones, more than 75% seen once; the top ten hold less than 2%. The sequenced material came from PBMCs or T cells enriched from blood (not recorded which). These receptor sequences come from a woman between 35 and 50 years old who had recovered from COVID-19.

V is TRBV10-2 and J is TRBJ2-1; 11 nucleotides line up with TRBD2. From germline, CDR1 is WSHSY and CDR2 SAAADI. This CDR3 has 14 residues. V shed 2 bases, J shed 6 bases, and the junction held 0 bases outside the gene matches. For the CDR3, the DNA is TGCGCCAGCAGTGAGGGGACTAGCGGCAATGAGCAGTTCTTC. Amino acids: CASSEGTSGNEQFF.

The chain carries TRBV9 and TRBJ1-1, with unresolved D. Germline CDR1 is SGDLS and CDR2 is YYNGEE. Trimming stripped 0 bases from V and 6 bases from J, with 18 bases between. CDR3 length: 16 amino acids. CDR3 in DNA: TGTGCCAGCAGCGTAGGGGTCTCTTTGAAAAGCGCTGAAGCTTTCTTT. It codes for CASSVGVSLKSAEAFF.

The rearrangement links TRBV18 to TRBJ1-1; tentative D call: TRBD1 (5 bases). CDR3 size: 14 residues. V was clipped by 8 bases and J by 3 bases, with 16 bases between them. Germline V gene lookup returns CDR1 KGHSH and CDR2 LQKENI. The DNA for the CDR3 is TGTGCCAGCCATCAGAAAGGAGGGGACACTGAAGCTTTCTTT. Translating gives CASHQKGGDTEAFF.

This chain's CDR3 is CASSLQGFGNTIYF. In nucleotides, the CDR3 is TGTGCCAGCAGTTTACAGGGATTTGGAAACACCATATATTTT. The genes are TRBV6-5 and TRBJ1-3; a possible D gene is TRBD1 (6 bases). Germline assignment: CDR1 MNHEY and CDR2 SVGAGI. The CDR3 contains 14 residues. V gave up 4 bases and J gave up 3 bases, with 10 bases separating them.

The chain recombines TRBV18 with TRBJ2-7, with 11 bases matching TRBD1. V lost 3 bases and J lost 2; bases outside the gene matches: 3. CDR1 and CDR2 (germline): KGHSH, LQKENI. The CDR3 contains 15 residues. The CDR3 sequence is CASSPQGQGAYEQYF. CDR3 nucleotides: TGTGCCAGCTCACCGCAGGGACAGGGGGCCTACGAGCAGTACTTC.